Listed below are T cell receptor beta chains from one sample, sequenced in a study of neoadjuvant nivolumab and ipilimumab in lung cancer. Some clones are missing from TCRdb's copy, which holds only in-frame ones; the method was immunoSEQ multiplex PCR. The data show around 21,000 clones, under 90% seen once. Specimen: peripheral blood, collected before neoadjuvant nivolumab, alone or with ipilimumab. The receptors stem from an adult with non-small cell lung cancer. The CDR3 runs from the conserved cysteine through the conserved F or W. A D gene is named only where the DNA matches it firmly. A clone size is listed for some rows: how often the clone was seen (once, few, many), or a class if it is expanded.

CDR3 | DNA | J | V | D | size
CSVHSGYSNQPQHF | TGCAGCGTTCACTCGGGTTATAGCAATCAGCCCCAGCATTTT | TRBJ1-5 | TRBV29-1 | . | .
CASSTRNEQFF | TGTGCCAGTAGTACCCGCAATGAGCAGTTCTTC | TRBJ2-1 | TRBV19 | . | .
CASSLADANTGELFF | TGTGCCAGCAGCTTGGCAGACGCGAACACCGGGGAGCTGTTTTTT | TRBJ2-2 | TRBV5-5 | . | .
CASSVDAGTGNEQYF | TGTGCCAGCAGCGTCGACGCCGGGACAGGGAACGAGCAGTACTTC | TRBJ2-7 | TRBV7-2 | TRBD1 | .
CASSPWGAFPADTQYF | TGTGCCAGCTCACCATGGGGGGCTTTCCCCGCAGATACGCAGTATTTT | TRBJ2-3 | TRBV18 | . | .
CASSFGGEGNEQFF | TGTGCCAGCAGCTTCGGCGGGGAGGGGAATGAGCAGTTCTTC | TRBJ2-1 | TRBV7-9 | TRBD2 | .
CASSIGGEENIQYF | TGTGCCAGCAGCATCGGGGGCGAGGAGAACATTCAGTACTTC | TRBJ2-4 | TRBV11-2 | . | .
CASSLVAGKGDTQYF | TGCGCCAGCAGCTTGGTGGCGGGGAAGGGAGATACGCAGTATTTT | TRBJ2-3 | TRBV5-1 | . | .
CASSLLTSGINNEQFF | TGTGCCAGCAGCTTATTAACTAGCGGAATCAACAATGAGCAGTTCTTC | TRBJ2-1 | TRBV7-3 | TRBD2 | once
CASSHTRPDRHSYNEQFF | TGTGCCAGCAGCCACACCCGGCCAGACAGGCATTCCTACAATGAGCAGTTCTTC | TRBJ2-1 | TRBV7-9 | . | .
CSTGGGRTYNEQFF | TGCAGCACGGGTGGCGGTCGTACTTACAATGAGCAGTTCTTC | TRBJ2-1 | TRBV29-1 | . | .
CSVLRVYGYTF | TGCAGTGTCCTGAGAGTTTATGGCTACACCTTC | TRBJ1-2 | TRBV20-1 | . | .
CASSQARTGNTIYF | TGCGCCAGCAGCCAAGCAAGAACGGGAAACACCATATATTTT | TRBJ1-3 | TRBV4-3 | . | .